These T cell receptor beta chains were read from a single sample in a study of T cells in tumors after PD-1 blockade. The data were produced by immunoSEQ multiplex PCR, yet TCRdb's version contains in-frame clones alone and is incomplete. The table lists around 13,000 clones, nearly 65% of them singletons. Sequencing was performed on tumor tissue, taken before anti-PD-1 treatment. Receptors were obtained from a human donor with cutaneous squamous cell carcinoma. CDR3s include the opening cysteine and the closing phenylalanine or tryptophan. The order of the fields is V gene, clone size, J gene, D gene, CDR3 DNA, CDR3 protein. D genes are given only for firm matches. Clone size appears in some rows only: once, few, many, or a class for an expanded clone.

V gene: TRBV27
clone size: .
J gene: TRBJ2-1
D gene: .
CDR3 DNA: TGTGCCAGCAGTTTGTTGTCGGCTGGGTACAATGAGCAGTTCTTC
CDR3 protein: CASSLLSAGYNEQFF

V gene: TRBV6-2/TRBV6-3
clone size: large
J gene: TRBJ1-5
D gene: .
CDR3 DNA: TGTGCCAGCGGCCGGAATTTCAATCAGCCCCAGCATTTT
CDR3 protein: CASGRNFNQPQHF

V gene: TRBV2
clone size: .
J gene: TRBJ1-6
D gene: .
CDR3 DNA: TGTGCCAGAGGACACCAGAGCTCCTATAATTCACCCCTCCACTTT
CDR3 protein: CARGHQSSYNSPLHF

V gene: TRBV27
clone size: few
J gene: TRBJ2-4
D gene: .
CDR3 DNA: TGTGCCAGCAGCTTTAGCGGAGAGGCAAACATTCAGTACTTC
CDR3 protein: CASSFSGEANIQYF

V gene: TRBV19
clone size: .
J gene: TRBJ1-4
D gene: TRBD1
CDR3 DNA: TGTGCCAGTGGTACGACAGGGCCCAATGAAAAACTGTTTTTT
CDR3 protein: CASGTTGPNEKLFF

V gene: TRBV19
clone size: medium-sized
J gene: TRBJ2-1
D gene: .
CDR3 DNA: TGTGCCAGTAGTCCTTCGATACAGGGTCAGCAGTTCTTC
CDR3 protein: CASSPSIQGQQFF

V gene: TRBV3-1/TRBV3-2
clone size: .
J gene: TRBJ1-4
D gene: .
CDR3 DNA: TGTGCCAGCAGCCCTTCGGGAGGGGTGGGTGAAAAACTGTTTTTT
CDR3 protein: CASSPSGGVGEKLFF

V gene: TRBV11-2
clone size: .
J gene: TRBJ2-4
D gene: .
CDR3 DNA: TGTGCCAGCAGCACCCTAAGACAGCAAAACATTCAGTACTTC
CDR3 protein: CASSTLRQQNIQYF

V gene: TRBV6-6
clone size: .
J gene: TRBJ2-1
D gene: TRBD1
CDR3 DNA: TGTGCCAGCAGTCCAGGACAGGGGGCGCGGAATGAGCAGTTCTTC
CDR3 protein: CASSPGQGARNEQFF

V gene: TRBV5-4
clone size: once
J gene: TRBJ2-7
D gene: .
CDR3 DNA: TGTGCCAGCAGCCCTTCGGGAGCGGGCTCCTACGAGCAGTACTTC
CDR3 protein: CASSPSGAGSYEQYF

V gene: TRBV10-3
clone size: few
J gene: TRBJ2-4
D gene: .
CDR3 DNA: TGTGCCATCAGTACGGGGCCTCGAAACATTCAGTACTTC
CDR3 protein: CAISTGPRNIQYF

V gene: TRBV19
clone size: once
J gene: TRBJ2-7
D gene: .
CDR3 DNA: TGTGCCAGTAGTCCCCGGGCTAGCGACTACGAGCAGTACTTC
CDR3 protein: CASSPRASDYEQYF

V gene: TRBV9
clone size: .
J gene: TRBJ2-5
D gene: .
CDR3 DNA: TGTGCCAGCAGCGTAGGGGCAGACCAAGAGACCCAGTACTTC
CDR3 protein: CASSVGADQETQYF

V gene: TRBV5-1
clone size: few
J gene: TRBJ1-6
D gene: .
CDR3 DNA: TGCGCCAGCAGAACGGACGACTCCTGGTCCCTCCACTTT
CDR3 protein: CASRTDDSWSLHF

V gene: TRBV14
clone size: .
J gene: TRBJ1-2
D gene: TRBD1
CDR3 DNA: TGTGCCAGCAGCCCATTTAGCGGTTACAGGGGGACCTTC
CDR3 protein: CASSPFSGYRGTF

V gene: TRBV3-1/TRBV3-2
clone size: once
J gene: TRBJ2-5
D gene: .
CDR3 DNA: TGTGCCAGCAGCCAAGGGGCGAGGTCTGGGGCGGAGACCCAGTACTTC
CDR3 protein: CASSQGARSGAETQYF

V gene: TRBV5-5
clone size: .
J gene: TRBJ2-6
D gene: .
CDR3 DNA: TGTGCCAGCAGTTACTACGGTACTCCCAGCTCTGGGGCCAACGTCCTGACTTTC
CDR3 protein: CASSYYGTPSSGANVLTF

V gene: TRBV5-1
clone size: .
J gene: TRBJ2-3
D gene: .
CDR3 DNA: TGCGCCAGCAGCCCCCCCCGGGGAGATACGCAGTATTTT
CDR3 protein: CASSPPRGDTQYF

V gene: TRBV6-1
clone size: .
J gene: TRBJ1-2
D gene: .
CDR3 DNA: TGTGCCAGCAGTGAAGGAGGAGGGGACCCTCGGGGAGGCTACACCTTC
CDR3 protein: CASSEGGGDPRGGYTF

V gene: TRBV7-9
clone size: .
J gene: TRBJ2-7
D gene: .
CDR3 DNA: TGTGCCAGCAGCAATCCCGGGACGGGGTACGAGCAGTACTTC
CDR3 protein: CASSNPGTGYEQYF

V gene: TRBV25-1
clone size: .
J gene: TRBJ1-2
D gene: TRBD1
CDR3 DNA: TGTGCCAGCAGTGAATTTGGGACAGGGGGTCGAGGCTACACCTTC
CDR3 protein: CASSEFGTGGRGYTF

V gene: TRBV11-3
clone size: .
J gene: TRBJ2-5
D gene: .
CDR3 DNA: TGTGCCAGCAGCTATCACGTGGAGGAGACCCAGTACTTC
CDR3 protein: CASSYHVEETQYF